Sequencing of this TCR beta chain was carried out in a study of T cells in Graves' hyperthyroidism and ophthalmopathy. Trimming took off 1 base at V and 4 bases at J, with 13 bases between the two ends. The CDR3 consists of 16 residues. Per germline, CDR1 SGHVS and CDR2 FNYEAQ. Amplification of TCR beta CDR3 regions was performed using RNA transcripts as template. In the first-round RT-PCR of the TCR CDR3, the HTBI primer set was used. TCRdb re-called the multiplex PCR reads with MiXCR, one entry per CDR3 protein. This table has about 300,000 distinct CDR3 sequences, less than 20% appearing once. The receptor comes from a man over 45 with Graves' ophthalmopathy. V and J are TRBV7-6 and TRBJ2-2, with D perhaps TRBD2 (5 bases). Sequenced sample: blood. This CDR3 reads CASSLVIRDGTGELFF. In DNA form, the CDR3 reads TGTGCCAGCAGCTTAGTCATCCGGGATGGCACCGGGGAGCTGTTTTTT.